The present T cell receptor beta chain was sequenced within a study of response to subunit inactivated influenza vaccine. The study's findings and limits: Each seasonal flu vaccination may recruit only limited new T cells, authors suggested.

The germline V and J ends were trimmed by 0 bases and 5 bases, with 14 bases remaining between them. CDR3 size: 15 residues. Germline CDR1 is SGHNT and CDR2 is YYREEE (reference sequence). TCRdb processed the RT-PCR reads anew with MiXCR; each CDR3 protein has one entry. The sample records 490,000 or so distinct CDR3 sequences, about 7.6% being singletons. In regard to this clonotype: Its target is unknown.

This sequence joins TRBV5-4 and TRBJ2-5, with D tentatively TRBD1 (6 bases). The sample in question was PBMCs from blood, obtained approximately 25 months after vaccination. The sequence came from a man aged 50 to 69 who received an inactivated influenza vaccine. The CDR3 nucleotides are TGTGCCAGCAGCTTGGTTCCTAAGAGGGGGGAGACCCAGTACTTC. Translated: CASSLVPKRGETQYF. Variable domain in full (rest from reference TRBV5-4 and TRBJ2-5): ETGVTQSPTHLIKTRGQQVTLRCSSQSGHNTVSWYQQALGQGPQFIFQYYREEENGRGNFPPRFSGLQFPNYSSELNVNALELDDSALYLCASSLVPKRGETQYFGPGTRLLVL.